This passage covers 21 T cell receptor beta chains from one sample sequenced in a study of regulatory T cells in long-lasting Graves disease. CDR3-region Arm-PCR and iRepertoire HTBI primers produced the TCR beta libraries. MiXCR, run by TCRdb on the multiplex PCR reads, gives a single entry per CDR3 protein. In the table there are 350,000 to 450,000 distinct CDR3 sequences, around 14% of which are singletons. The time point denotes: newly diagnosed GD, antithyroid drugs for less than 3 months. Following extraction of RNA from PBMCs, that RNA was used to make the TCR library. The same specimen was also included in a second study, on T cells in Graves' hyperthyroidism and ophthalmopathy.

The sample here was peripheral blood mononuclear cells (PBMCs), taken at new diagnosis, from a patient treated with antithyroid drugs. The receptor source for this set is a woman in her twenties or thirties with Graves disease.

This chain uses TRBV20-1 with TRBJ1-4; D is undetermined. Germline CDR1 is DFQATT and CDR2 is SNEGSKA (reference sequence). V gave up 6 bases and J gave up 5 bases, with 16 bases separating them. The CDR3 sequence is 14 residues long. This CDR3 reads CSASPSGSNEKLFF. In nucleotides, the CDR3 is TGCAGTGCCTCGCCGTCCGGTTCCAATGAAAAACTGTTTTTT.

The table lists this clonotype with a few counts. With only one base between it and a far larger clone, this is likely a read error. The chain links TRBV2 to TRBJ2-3; a possible D gene is TRBD2 (6 bases). With the DNA end fitting TRBJ2-7 better, the J assignment may be wrong. Per the germline V gene, CDR1 is SNHLY and CDR2 is FYNNEI. The CDR3 is 13 residues long. For the CDR3, the DNA is TGTGCCAGCAGGACGGGAGTCGCCGATGAGCAGTACTTC. Residues: CASRTGVADEQYF.

This clonotype was seen a handful of times. This sequence may be a read error, since a much larger clone differs from it by one base. This rearrangement joins TRBV6-4 to TRBJ1-5, with TRBD1 matching 8 bases. J gave up 4 bases and V 4 bases, and 3 bases lay outside the gene matches. In germline, CDR1 is MRHNA, CDR2 SNTAGT. This CDR3 region has 14 residues. Here the CDR3 reads CASSAGQANQPQHF. The CDR3 DNA sequence: TGTGCCAGCAGTGCGGGACAGGCAAATCAGCCCCAGCATTTT.

Note on this clonotype: This likely came from a read error, as a far larger clone is one base away. The V call is TRBV6-2 or TRBV6-3, the J call TRBJ1-1; D may be TRBD1 (6 bases). The CDR3 covers 12 residues. Germline V gene sequence: CDR1 MNHEY, CDR2 SVGEGT. For the CDR3, the DNA is TGTGCCTGCAGTTACGGGCAGGGGCGAGCTTTCTTT. This encodes CACSYGQGRAFF.

As concerns this clonotype: A much bigger clone sits one base away, suggesting this may be a read error. The CDR3 ends on some other residue instead of the conserved phenylalanine or tryptophan, so this is likely a read error. The chain uses TRBV30 and TRBJ2-3; D is unclear. The CDR3 runs 12 residues. The germline gives CDR1 GTSNPN, CDR2 SVGIG (reference sequence). V lost 4 bases to trimming and J lost 0 bases, with 5 bases between them. The DNA for the CDR3 is TGTGCCTGGACCAAGAGCACAGATACGCAGTATTGT. This gives the protein CAWTKSTDTQYC.

V usage is TRBV7-2 and J usage is TRBJ2-2; D is undetermined. The CDR3 length is 16 residues. The germline gives CDR1 SGHTA, CDR2 FQGNSA. The germline V and J ends were trimmed by 6 bases and 4 bases, with 18 bases remaining between them. CDR3 region: CASSPHQGIPTGELFF. In nucleotides, the CDR3 is TGTGCCAGCAGTCCCCACCAAGGAATTCCCACCGGGGAGCTGTTTTTT.

This chain uses TRBV19 with TRBJ2-7, with a weak D call TRBD2 (5 bases). The CDR3 totals 14 residues. CDR1 LNHDA and CDR2 SQIVND come from the germline V gene (reference sequence). Trimming removed 3 bases at V and 5 bases at J, with 14 bases between. The CDR3 protein is CASSMGTGINEQYF. The CDR3 nucleotides are TGTGCCAGTAGTATGGGCACGGGAATAAACGAGCAGTACTTC.

This clonotype was seen ten or more times. The CDR3 is CASSPQEDQPQHF. The DNA for the CDR3 is TGTGCCAGCTCACCACAGGAAGATCAGCCCCAGCATTTT. The J gene is TRBJ1-5, the V gene TRBV18; D ambiguous. The CDR3 runs to 13 residues. The V and J ends lost 1 base and 5 bases respectively, with 6 bases between them. CDR1 and CDR2 from the germline V gene are KGHSH and LQKENI.

This clonotype was counted between two and nine times. This clone may be a read error of a much larger clone one base away. This chain uses TRBV7-3 with TRBJ2-7; 9 bases fit TRBD2. J lost 7 bases, V lost 1 base, and 5 bases had no gene match. The CDR3 loop spans 14 amino acids. Germline CDR1 SGHTA, CDR2 FQGTGA. For the CDR3, the DNA is TGTGCCAGCAGCTTAATAGCGGGAGTACGGGAGCAGTACTTC. Translating gives CASSLIAGVREQYF.

The CDR3 nucleotides read TGTGCCAGCAGCTTAGACGCCGTCTCCTACGAGCAGTACTTC. This codes for CASSLDAVSYEQYF. J is TRBJ2-7 and V is TRBV11-3; unclear D gene. Trimming pared 0 bases from V and 0 bases from J, leaving 6 bases between. The CDR3 is made up of 14 amino acids. Germline lookup yields CDR1 SGHNT and CDR2 YENEEA.

This clonotype was detected many times. The CDR3 DNA reads as TGTGCCAGCAGTTCCCCTGCTAGCGGGAGATCAAGAGAGACCCAGTACTTC. Residues: CASSSPASGRSRETQYF. The chain employs TRBV12-3 or TRBV12-4 and TRBJ2-5, with 10 bases fitting TRBD2. The CDR3 contains 17 residues. The ends lost 4 bases at V and 4 bases at J; junction bases unmatched: 12.

This clonotype was seen at least ten times. CDR3 sequence: CASSAGTSGAYNEQFF. The CDR3 DNA sequence: TGTGCCAGCAGCGCCGGGACTAGCGGGGCCTACAATGAGCAGTTCTTC. This chain uses TRBV11-2 with TRBJ2-1, with TRBD2 matching 13 bases. Trimming removed 5 bases from V and 2 bases from J; junction bases left unmatched: 3. The V gene's germline CDR1 is SGHAT and CDR2 FQNNGV. CDR3 size: 16 residues.

As regards this clonotype: This may be a read error, as it is one base from a much larger clone. The chain is built from TRBV9 and TRBJ2-1; TRBD1 matches at 7 bases. The end of the DNA aligns better with TRBJ2-5, so the J call may be wrong. This CDR3 has 16 amino acids. The germline CDR1 and CDR2 sequences are SGDLS and YYNGEE. CDR3 sequence: CASSAADRRVRETQYF. As DNA, the CDR3 is TGTGCCAGCAGCGCAGCGGACAGGCGGGTTCGGGAGACCCAGTACTTC.

The chain couples TRBV7-2 to TRBJ2-1; TRBD2 is a possible D gene (6 bases). The CDR3 extends over 15 amino acids. V dropped 2 bases and J dropped 7 bases, with 15 bases sitting between them. CDR1 is SGHTA, CDR2 FQGNSA, per germline. The CDR3, as DNA: TGTGCCAGCAGCTTATCCACTCAGAGCGGGAATGAGCAGTTCTTC. The encoded protein is CASSLSTQSGNEQFF.

This clonotype was detected many times. The V gene is TRBV13, the J gene TRBJ1-1; unclear D gene. The V gene's germline CDR1 is PRHDT and CDR2 FYEKMQ (reference sequence). CDR3 size: 15 residues. Trimming cost V 0 bases and J 0 bases, with 8 bases left between them. Written as DNA, the CDR3 is TGTGCCAGCAGCTTAGGCCTATCACTGAACACTGAAGCTTTCTTT. This codes for CASSLGLSLNTEAFF. Combining the CDR3 with reference TRBV13 and TRBJ1-1 gives the whole variable domain AAGVIQSPRHLIKEKRETATLKCYPIPRHDTVYWYQQGPGQDPQFLISFYEKMQSDKGSIPDRFSAQQFSDYHSELNMSSLELGDSALYFCASSLGLSLNTEAFFGQGTRLTVV.

This clonotype was counted only a few times. The rearrangement links TRBV6-2 or TRBV6-3 to TRBJ1-1; D call uncertain. The V end lost 7 bases, the J end lost 4 bases, and 13 bases lay between the germline ends. The CDR3 is 13 amino acids. Germline CDR1 MNHEY, CDR2 SVGEGT. The CDR3 nucleotides are TGTGCCAGCAAGGCGGGTCTGATCACTGAAGCTTTCTTT. Translating gives CASKAGLITEAFF.

V usage is TRBV20-1 and J usage is TRBJ2-5, with 10 bases aligning to TRBD2. Germline V lookup: CDR1 DFQATT, CDR2 SNEGSKA (reference sequence). Trimming at V came to 3 bases and at J to 5 bases, leaving 9 bases not matched to a gene. This CDR3 has 15 amino acids. CDR3 DNA sequence: TGCAGTGCTAGTCGGCTAGCGGGAGCAGGGGAGACCCAGTACTTC. This encodes CSASRLAGAGETQYF.

This clonotype was detected a few times. The chain uses TRBV5-4 and TRBJ1-1; D possibly corresponds to TRBD1 (5 bases). Germline V gives CDR1 SGHNT, CDR2 YYREEE (reference sequence). The CDR3 consists of 17 residues. V lost 3 bases, J lost 3 bases, and 21 bases lay in between. The CDR3 sequence is CASSSISGPGGYTEAFF. The CDR3 coding sequence is TGTGCCAGCAGCTCCATCTCGGGCCCGGGGGGTTACACTGAAGCTTTCTTT. Based on the CDR3 plus reference TRBV5-4 and TRBJ1-1, the full variable domain is ETGVTQSPTHLIKTRGQQVTLRCSSQSGHNTVSWYQQALGQGPQFIFQYYREEENGRGNFPPRFSGLQFPNYSSELNVNALELDDSALYLCASSSISGPGGYTEAFFGQGTRLTVV.

Regarding this clonotype: One base away lies a much larger clone, so this may be a sequencing read error. The rearrangement joins TRBV6-1 to TRBJ2-7; 9 bases map to TRBD2. There are 15 residues in the CDR3. Germline V gene sequence: CDR1 MNHNS, CDR2 SASEGT. The CDR3 region has the DNA TGTGCCAGCAGTGAAGGACTAGCGGCCTTCTACGGGCAGTACTTC. This gives the protein CASSEGLAAFYGQYF.

This clonotype appeared many times. This rearrangement joins TRBV6-2 or TRBV6-3 to TRBJ2-3; no clear D gene. V was pared by 2 bases and J by 6 bases, with 9 bases between. In germline, CDR1 is MNHEY, CDR2 SVGEGT. This CDR3 has 13 residues. Here the CDR3 reads CASSYGPHDTQYF. CDR3 coding DNA: TGTGCCAGCAGTTACGGGCCGCACGATACGCAGTATTTT.

The sample holds many counts of this clonotype. The rearrangement joins TRBV6-1 to TRBJ2-5, with 8 bases identical to TRBD1. Germline CDR1 is MNHNS and CDR2 is SASEGT. CDR3 length: 13 residues. The CDR3 DNA follows: TGTGGGGGGGCAGGGGGCCGTCAAGAGACCCAGTACTTC. Protein product: CGGAGGRQETQYF.